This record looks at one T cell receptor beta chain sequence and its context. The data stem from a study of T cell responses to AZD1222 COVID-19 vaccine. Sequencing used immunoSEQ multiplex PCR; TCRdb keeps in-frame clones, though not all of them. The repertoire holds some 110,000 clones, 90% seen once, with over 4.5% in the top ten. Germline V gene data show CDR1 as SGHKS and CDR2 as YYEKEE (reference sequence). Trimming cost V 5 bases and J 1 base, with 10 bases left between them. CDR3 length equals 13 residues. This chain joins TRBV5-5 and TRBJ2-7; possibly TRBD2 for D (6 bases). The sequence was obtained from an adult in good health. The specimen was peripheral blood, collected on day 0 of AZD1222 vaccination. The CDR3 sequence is CASRTRGSYEQYF. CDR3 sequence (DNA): TGTGCCAGCAGGACTCGGGGGTCCTACGAGCAGTACTTC. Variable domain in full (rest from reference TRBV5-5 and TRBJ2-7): DAGVTQSPTHLIKTRGQQVTLRCSPISGHKSVSWYQQVLGQGPQFIFQYYEKEERGRGNFPDRFSARQFPNYSSELNVNALLLGDSALYLCASRTRGSYEQYFGPGTRLTVT.